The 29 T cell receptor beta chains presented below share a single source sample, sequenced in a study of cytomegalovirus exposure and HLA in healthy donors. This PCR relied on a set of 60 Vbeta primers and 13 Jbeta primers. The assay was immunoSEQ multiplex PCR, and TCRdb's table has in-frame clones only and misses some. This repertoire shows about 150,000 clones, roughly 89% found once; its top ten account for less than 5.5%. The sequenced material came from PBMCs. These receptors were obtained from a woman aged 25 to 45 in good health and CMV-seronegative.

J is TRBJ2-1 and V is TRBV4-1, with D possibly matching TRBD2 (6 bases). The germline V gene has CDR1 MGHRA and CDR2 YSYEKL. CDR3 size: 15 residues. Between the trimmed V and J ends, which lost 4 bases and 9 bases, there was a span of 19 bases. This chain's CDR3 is CASSPTYGEASEQFF. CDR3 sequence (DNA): TGCGCCAGCAGCCCCACTTATGGGGAGGCTAGTGAGCAGTTCTTC.

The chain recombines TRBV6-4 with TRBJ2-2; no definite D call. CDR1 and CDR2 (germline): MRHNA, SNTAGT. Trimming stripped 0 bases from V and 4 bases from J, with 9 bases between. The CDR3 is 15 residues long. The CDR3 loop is CASSDSLRGTGELFF. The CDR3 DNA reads TGTGCCAGCAGTGACTCGCTTAGAGGCACCGGGGAGCTGTTTTTT.

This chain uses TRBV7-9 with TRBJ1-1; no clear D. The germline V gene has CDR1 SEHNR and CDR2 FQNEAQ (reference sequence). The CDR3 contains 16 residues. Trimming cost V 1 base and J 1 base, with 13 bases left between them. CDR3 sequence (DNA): TGTGCCAGCAGCTTAGGTGGGAGAGGCAGGAACACTGAAGCTTTCTTT. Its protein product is CASSLGGRGRNTEAFF.

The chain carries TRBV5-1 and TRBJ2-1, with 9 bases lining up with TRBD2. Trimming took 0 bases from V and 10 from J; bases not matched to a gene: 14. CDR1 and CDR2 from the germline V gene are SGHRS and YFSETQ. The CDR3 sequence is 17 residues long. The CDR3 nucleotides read TGCGCCAGCAGCTTGGCCAACGGAGTAGCGGGGGAAGGCGAGCAGTTCTTC. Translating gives CASSLANGVAGEGEQFF.

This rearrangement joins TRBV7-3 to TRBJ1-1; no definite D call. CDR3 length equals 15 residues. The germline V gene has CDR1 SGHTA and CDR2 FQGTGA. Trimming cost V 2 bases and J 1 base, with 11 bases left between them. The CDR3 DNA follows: TGTGCCAGCAGCTTACAGCCAGGAAGGAACACTGAAGCTTTCTTT. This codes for CASSLQPGRNTEAFF.

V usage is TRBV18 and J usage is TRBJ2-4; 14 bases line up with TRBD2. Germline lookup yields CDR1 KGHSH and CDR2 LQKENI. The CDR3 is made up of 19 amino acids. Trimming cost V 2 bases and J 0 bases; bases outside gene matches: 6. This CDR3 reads CASSPTGLAGGLAKNIQYF. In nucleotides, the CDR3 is TGTGCCAGCTCACCAACAGGACTAGCGGGGGGCCTAGCCAAAAACATTCAGTACTTC.

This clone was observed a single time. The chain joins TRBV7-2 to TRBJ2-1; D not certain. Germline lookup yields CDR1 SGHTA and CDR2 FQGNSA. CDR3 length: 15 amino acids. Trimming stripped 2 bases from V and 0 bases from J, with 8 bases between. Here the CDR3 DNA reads TGTGCCAGCAGCTTATGGTCAGACTCCTACAATGAGCAGTTCTTC. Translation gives CASSLWSDSYNEQFF.

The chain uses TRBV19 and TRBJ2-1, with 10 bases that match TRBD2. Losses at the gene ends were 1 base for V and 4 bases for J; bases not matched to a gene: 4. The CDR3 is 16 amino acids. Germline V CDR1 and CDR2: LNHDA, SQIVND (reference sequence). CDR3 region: CASSIGPGLAYNEQFF. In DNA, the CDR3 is TGTGCCAGTAGTATAGGCCCGGGACTAGCGTACAATGAGCAGTTCTTC.

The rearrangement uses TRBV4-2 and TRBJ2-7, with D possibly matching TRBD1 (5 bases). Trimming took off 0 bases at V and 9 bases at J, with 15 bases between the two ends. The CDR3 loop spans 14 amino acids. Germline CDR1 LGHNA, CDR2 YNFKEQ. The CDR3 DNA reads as TGTGCCAGCAGCCAAGATGTGGGCCAGGGCGGGCAGTACTTC. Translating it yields CASSQDVGQGGQYF.

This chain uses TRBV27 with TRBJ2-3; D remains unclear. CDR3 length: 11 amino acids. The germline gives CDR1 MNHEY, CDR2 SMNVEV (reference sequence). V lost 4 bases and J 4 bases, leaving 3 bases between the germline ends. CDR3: CASSYSDTQYF. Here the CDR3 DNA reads TGTGCCAGCAGTTACTCAGATACGCAGTATTTT.

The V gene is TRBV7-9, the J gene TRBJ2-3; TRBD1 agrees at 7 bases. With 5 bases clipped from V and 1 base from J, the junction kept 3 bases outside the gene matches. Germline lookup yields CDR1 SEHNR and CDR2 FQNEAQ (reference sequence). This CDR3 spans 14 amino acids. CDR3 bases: TGTGCCAGCAGCGACAGGGTTCGCACAGATACGCAGTATTTT. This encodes CASSDRVRTDTQYF.

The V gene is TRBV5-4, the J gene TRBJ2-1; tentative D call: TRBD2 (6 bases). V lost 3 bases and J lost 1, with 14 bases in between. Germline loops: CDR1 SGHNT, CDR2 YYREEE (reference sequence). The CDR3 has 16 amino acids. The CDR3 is CASSSWGGISYNEQFF. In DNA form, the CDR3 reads TGTGCCAGCAGCTCTTGGGGCGGGATATCCTACAATGAGCAGTTCTTC.

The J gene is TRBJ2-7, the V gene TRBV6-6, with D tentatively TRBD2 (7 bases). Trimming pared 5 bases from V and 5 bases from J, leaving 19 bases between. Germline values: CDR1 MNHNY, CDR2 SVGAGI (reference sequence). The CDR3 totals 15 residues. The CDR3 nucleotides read TGTGCCAGCAGTGACCGAGGGGGAGGGCGGGACGAGCAGTACTTC. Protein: CASSDRGGGRDEQYF.

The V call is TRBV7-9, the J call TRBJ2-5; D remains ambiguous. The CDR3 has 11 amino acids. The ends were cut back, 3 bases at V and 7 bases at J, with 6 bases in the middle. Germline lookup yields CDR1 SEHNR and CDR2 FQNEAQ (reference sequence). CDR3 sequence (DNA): TGTGCCAGCAGCTTCGGCGGGACCCAGTACTTC. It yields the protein CASSFGGTQYF.

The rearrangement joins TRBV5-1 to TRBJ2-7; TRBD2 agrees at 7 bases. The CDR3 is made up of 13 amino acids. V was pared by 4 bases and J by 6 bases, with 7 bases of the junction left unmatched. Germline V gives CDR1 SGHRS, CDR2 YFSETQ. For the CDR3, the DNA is TGCGCCAGCAGCGGGGGAGGGCTTTCCGAGCAGTACTTC. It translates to CASSGGGLSEQYF. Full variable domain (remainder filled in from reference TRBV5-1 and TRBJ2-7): KAGVTQTPRYLIKTRGQQVTLSCSPISGHRSVSWYQQTPGQGLQFLFEYFSETQRNKGNFPGRFSGRQFSNSRSEMNVSTLELGDSALYLCASSGGGLSEQYFGPGTRLTVT.

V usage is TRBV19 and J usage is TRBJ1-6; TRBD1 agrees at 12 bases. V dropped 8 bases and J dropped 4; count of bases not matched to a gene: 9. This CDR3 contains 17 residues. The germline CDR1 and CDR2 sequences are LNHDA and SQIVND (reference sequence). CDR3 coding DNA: TGTGCCAGTTCGGTGGGACAGGGGGCCGGTTATAATTCACCCCTCCACTTT. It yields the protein CASSVGQGAGYNSPLHF.

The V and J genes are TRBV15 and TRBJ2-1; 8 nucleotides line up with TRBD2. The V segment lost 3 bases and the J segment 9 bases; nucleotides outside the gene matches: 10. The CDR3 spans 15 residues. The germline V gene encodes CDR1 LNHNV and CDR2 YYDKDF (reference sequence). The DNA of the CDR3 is TGTGCCACCAGCAGGGCTACGGGACTAGTAAGTGAGCAGTTCTTC. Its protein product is CATSRATGLVSEQFF. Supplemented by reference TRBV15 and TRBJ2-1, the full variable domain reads DAMVIQNPRYQVTQFGKPVTLSCSQTLNHNVMYWYQQKSSQAPKLLFHYYDKDFNNEADTPDNFQSRRPNTSFCFLDIRSPGLGDTAMYLCATSRATGLVSEQFFGPGTRLTVL.

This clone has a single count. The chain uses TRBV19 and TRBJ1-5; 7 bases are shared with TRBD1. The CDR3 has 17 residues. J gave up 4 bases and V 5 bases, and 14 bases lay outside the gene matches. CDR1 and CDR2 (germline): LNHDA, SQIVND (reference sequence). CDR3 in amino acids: CASSSFEARGTNQPQHF. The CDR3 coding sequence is TGTGCCAGTAGTTCCTTCGAGGCCAGGGGGACTAATCAGCCCCAGCATTTT.

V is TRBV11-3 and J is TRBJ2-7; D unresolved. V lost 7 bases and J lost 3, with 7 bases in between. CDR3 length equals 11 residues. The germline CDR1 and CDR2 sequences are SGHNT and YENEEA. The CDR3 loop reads CASIISYEQYF. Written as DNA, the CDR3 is TGTGCCAGCATCATCAGCTACGAGCAGTACTTC.

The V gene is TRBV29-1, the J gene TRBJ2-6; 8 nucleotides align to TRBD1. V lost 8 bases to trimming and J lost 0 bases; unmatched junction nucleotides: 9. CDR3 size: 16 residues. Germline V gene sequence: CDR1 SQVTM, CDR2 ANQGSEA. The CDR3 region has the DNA TGCAGCTCCGACAGGGGTCTCGGCTCTGGGGCCAACGTCCTGACTTTC. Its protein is CSSDRGLGSGANVLTF.

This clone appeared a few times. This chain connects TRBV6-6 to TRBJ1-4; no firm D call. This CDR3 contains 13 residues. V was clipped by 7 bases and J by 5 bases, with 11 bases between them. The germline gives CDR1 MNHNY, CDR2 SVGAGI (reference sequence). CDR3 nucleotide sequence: TGTGCCAGCACCCCTTCAGGCAATGAAAAACTGTTTTTT. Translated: CASTPSGNEKLFF.

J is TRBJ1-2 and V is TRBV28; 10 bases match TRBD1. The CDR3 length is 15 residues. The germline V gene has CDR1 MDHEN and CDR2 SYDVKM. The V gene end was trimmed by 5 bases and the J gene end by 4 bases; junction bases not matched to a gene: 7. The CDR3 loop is CASSPGTGVTYGYTF. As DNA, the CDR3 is TGTGCCAGCAGTCCCGGGACAGGGGTTACCTATGGCTACACCTTC.

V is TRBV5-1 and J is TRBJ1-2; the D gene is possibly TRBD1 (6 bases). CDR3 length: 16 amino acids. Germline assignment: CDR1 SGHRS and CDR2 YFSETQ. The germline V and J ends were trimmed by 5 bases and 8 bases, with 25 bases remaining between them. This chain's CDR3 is CASRTLTGTDSGGYTF. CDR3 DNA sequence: TGCGCCAGCAGAACCCTCACCGGGACGGACAGTGGGGGCTACACCTTC.

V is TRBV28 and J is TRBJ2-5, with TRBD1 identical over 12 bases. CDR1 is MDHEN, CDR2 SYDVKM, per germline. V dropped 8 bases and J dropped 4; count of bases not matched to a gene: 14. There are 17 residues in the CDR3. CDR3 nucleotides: TGTGCCAGCTCCCCCTTCCGGGACAGGGGGCGTAGAGAGACCCAGTACTTC. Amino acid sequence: CASSPFRDRGRRETQYF.

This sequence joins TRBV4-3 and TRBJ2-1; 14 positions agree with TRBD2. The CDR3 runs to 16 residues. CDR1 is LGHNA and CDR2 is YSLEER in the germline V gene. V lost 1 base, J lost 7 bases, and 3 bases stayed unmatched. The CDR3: CASSQGGTSGSNEQFF. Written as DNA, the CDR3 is TGCGCCAGCAGCCAAGGTGGGACTAGCGGGAGTAATGAGCAGTTCTTC.

The CDR3 here is CASSQPGRRSYEQYF. In DNA form, the CDR3 reads TGCGCCAGCAGCCAACCGGGCAGGAGGTCCTACGAGCAGTACTTC. This chain joins TRBV4-1 and TRBJ2-7; the D gene is possibly TRBD2 (5 bases). V was pared by 2 bases and J by 1 base, with 12 bases between. Per the germline V gene, CDR1 is MGHRA and CDR2 is YSYEKL. This CDR3 has 15 amino acids.

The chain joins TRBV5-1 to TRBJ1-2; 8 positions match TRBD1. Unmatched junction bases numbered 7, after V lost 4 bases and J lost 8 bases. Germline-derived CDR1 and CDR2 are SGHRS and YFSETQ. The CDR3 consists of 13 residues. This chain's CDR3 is CASSHGQGGGYTF. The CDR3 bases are TGCGCCAGCAGCCACGGACAGGGTGGCGGCTACACCTTC. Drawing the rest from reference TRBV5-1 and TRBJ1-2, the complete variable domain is KAGVTQTPRYLIKTRGQQVTLSCSPISGHRSVSWYQQTPGQGLQFLFEYFSETQRNKGNFPGRFSGRQFSNSRSEMNVSTLELGDSALYLCASSHGQGGGYTFGSGTRLTVV.

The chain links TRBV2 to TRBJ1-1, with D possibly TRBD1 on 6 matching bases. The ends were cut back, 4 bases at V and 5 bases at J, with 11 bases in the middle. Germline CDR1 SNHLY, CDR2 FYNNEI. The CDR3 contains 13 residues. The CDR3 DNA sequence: TGTGCCAGCAGTGGAAACAGGGAAACTGAAGCTTTCTTT. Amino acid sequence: CASSGNRETEAFF.

The CDR3 DNA reads TGCGCCAGCAGCCCGGGACAGGGTGGCAATCAGCCCCAGCATTTT. This codes for CASSPGQGGNQPQHF. This chain links TRBV5-1 with TRBJ1-5; 9 nucleotides line up with TRBD1. CDR1 and CDR2 from the germline V gene are SGHRS and YFSETQ. The CDR3 is made up of 15 amino acids. After removal of 4 bases from V and 2 bases from J, the junction contained 4 bases not matched to a gene.